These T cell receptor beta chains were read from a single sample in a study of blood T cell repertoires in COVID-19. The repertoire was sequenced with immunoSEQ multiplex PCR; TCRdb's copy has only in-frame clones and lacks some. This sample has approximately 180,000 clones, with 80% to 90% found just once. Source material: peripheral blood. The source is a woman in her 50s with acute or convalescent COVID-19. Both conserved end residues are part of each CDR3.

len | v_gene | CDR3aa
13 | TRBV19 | CASGLAGRGTQYF
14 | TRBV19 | CASRMDLRGTEAFF
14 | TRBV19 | CASTATGSSDEQYF
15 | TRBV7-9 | CASSSDDYSNEKLFF
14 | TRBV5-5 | CASSLTGSSYEQYF
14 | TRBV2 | CASSEGGPWDTQYF
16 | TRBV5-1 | CASSLVGGLSNEKLFF
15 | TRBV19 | CASSTDSIGNQPQHF
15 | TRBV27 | CASSMRGVATGELFF
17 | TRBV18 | CASSPRLAGGPRETQYF
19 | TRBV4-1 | CASSQVVFRRSSGANVLTF
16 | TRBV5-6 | CASTGTGAFSGNTIYF
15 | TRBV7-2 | CASSAGLAGEGRQFF
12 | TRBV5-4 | CASSYRGNEQYF
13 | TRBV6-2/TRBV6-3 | CASSQSSGTEAFF
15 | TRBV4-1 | CASSTRPTAQETQYF
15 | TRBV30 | CAWSLRLAGADTQYF
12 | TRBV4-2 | CASSQQGYGYTF
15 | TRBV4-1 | CASSPIQGLNEKLFF
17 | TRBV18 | CASSPLSQGAHGTEAFF
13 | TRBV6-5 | CASSSTSGNTIYF
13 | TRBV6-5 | CASSNRVNYGYTF
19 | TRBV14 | CASSQARGTVVSGANVLTF
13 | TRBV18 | CASAEAGYENYTF
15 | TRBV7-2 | CASSFQGGTQETQYF
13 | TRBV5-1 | CASTNLTVFQAFF
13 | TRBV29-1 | CSVGQANTGELFF
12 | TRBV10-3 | CAITGSGTEAFF
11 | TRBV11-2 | CASSLVQQQYF
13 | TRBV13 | CASRPRGFGGYTF